In its sample, the clone carrying this T cell receptor beta chain was seen a few times. The assay was immunoSEQ multiplex PCR, and TCRdb's table has in-frame clones only and misses some. Of hundreds of thousands of clones listed, 88% were seen once; the top ten hold about 0.01%. The data were obtained in a study of shared T cell receptors in the human thymus. The CDR3 covers 13 residues. V dropped 7 bases and J dropped 8 bases, with 15 bases sitting between them. From germline, CDR1 is MDHEN and CDR2 SYDVKM. These data were also filed under a second study, of human thymus T cells.

The rearrangement links TRBV28 to TRBJ1-3, with a tentative D call TRBD1 (5 bases). The clonotype originates from a boy younger than two with a congenital heart defect. Sequences were obtained from thymocytes. The CDR3 DNA is TGTGCCAGCACCCCAGGTCGGGACTACACCATATATTTT. This gives the protein CASTPGRDYTIYF.